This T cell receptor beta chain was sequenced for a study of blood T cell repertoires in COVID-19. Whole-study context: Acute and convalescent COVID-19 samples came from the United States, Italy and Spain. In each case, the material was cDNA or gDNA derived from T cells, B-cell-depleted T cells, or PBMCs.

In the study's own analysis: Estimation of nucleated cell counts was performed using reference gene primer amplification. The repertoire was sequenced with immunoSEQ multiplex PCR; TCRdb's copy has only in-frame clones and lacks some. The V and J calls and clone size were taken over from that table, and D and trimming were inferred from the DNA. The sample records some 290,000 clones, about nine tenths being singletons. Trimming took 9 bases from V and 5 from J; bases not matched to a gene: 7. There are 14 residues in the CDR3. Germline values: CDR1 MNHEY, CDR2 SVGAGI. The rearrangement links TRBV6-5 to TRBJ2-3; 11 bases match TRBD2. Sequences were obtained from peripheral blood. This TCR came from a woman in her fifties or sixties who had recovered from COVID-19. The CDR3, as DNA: TGTGCCAGTTATAGCGGGGGGGCCATAGATACGCAGTATTTT. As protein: CASYSGGAIDTQYF.